These 19 T cell receptor beta chains came from one sample sequenced in a study of blood T cell repertoires in COVID-19. Libraries were prepared by immunoSEQ multiplex PCR; TCRdb keeps only in-frame clonotypes and omits some of them. In the table there are about 82,000 clones, roughly 80% of which are singletons. The specimen sequenced was peripheral blood. Receptors originate from a woman in her 40s with active or convalescent COVID-19.

V gene TRBV4-3 combines with J gene TRBJ2-5; 10 bases are a match to TRBD1. With 3 bases clipped from V and 3 bases from J, the junction kept 10 bases outside the gene matches. CDR1 LGHNA and CDR2 YSLEER come from the germline V gene. The CDR3 is 17 amino acids. The CDR3 protein is CASSQGPVGTGEETQYF. CDR3 coding DNA: TGCGCCAGCAGCCAGGGGCCCGTAGGGACAGGGGAAGAGACCCAGTACTTC.

The chain couples TRBV24-1 to TRBJ2-7; 9 nucleotides align to TRBD1. The ends lost 2 bases at V and 4 bases at J; junction bases unmatched: 5. The CDR3 runs 15 residues. Germline V gene sequence: CDR1 KGHDR, CDR2 SFDVKD. The CDR3: CATSDSGTGRYEQYF. The DNA of the CDR3 is TGTGCCACCAGTGATTCCGGGACAGGGAGATACGAGCAGTACTTC.

This clone was counted between two and nine times. V and J are TRBV7-8 and TRBJ1-1, with no clear D. The germline V and J ends were trimmed by 2 bases and 0 bases, with 7 bases remaining between them. The CDR3 runs to 14 residues. CDR1 is SGHVS and CDR2 is FQNEAQ in the germline V gene. DNA of the CDR3: TGTGCCAGCAGCTTAAAGAACATGAACACTGAAGCTTTCTTT. Translating gives CASSLKNMNTEAFF.

V and J are TRBV27 and TRBJ2-7, with 8 bases lining up with TRBD2. This CDR3 spans 15 amino acids. CDR1 is MNHEY and CDR2 is SMNVEV in the germline V gene (reference sequence). The J segment lost 6 bases and the V segment lost 5 bases, leaving 12 bases of the junction unmatched. CDR3 bases: TGTGCCAGCAGTACGCCGGGACTAGGGGACCCCGAGCAGTACTTC. It translates to CASSTPGLGDPEQYF.

Only a few counts were recorded for this clone. The V call is TRBV2, the J call TRBJ1-4; TRBD1 matches at 7 bases. V shed 7 bases, J shed 6 bases, and the junction held 11 bases outside the gene matches. The length of the CDR3 is 15 residues. The germline CDR1 and CDR2 sequences are SNHLY and FYNNEI. The CDR3 nucleotides read TGTGCCAGCAACCTCAGGGGGAACAGCGATGAAAAACTGTTTTTT. Translation: CASNLRGNSDEKLFF. The whole variable domain, filled in from reference TRBV2 and TRBJ1-4, reads EPEVTQTPSHQVTQMGQEVILRCVPISNHLYFYWYRQILGQKVEFLVSFYNNEISEKSEIFDDQFSVERPDGSNFTLKIRSTKLEDSAMYFCASNLRGNSDEKLFFGSGTQLSVL.

The CDR3 protein is CASSGEWTVLTEAFF. The CDR3 DNA is TGCGCCAGCAGCGGGGAGTGGACCGTTTTGACTGAAGCTTTCTTT. The rearrangement uses TRBV5-1 and TRBJ1-1, with no clear D. The germline CDR1 and CDR2 sequences are SGHRS and YFSETQ. The V end lost 4 bases, the J end lost 5 bases, and 18 bases lay between the germline ends. The length of the CDR3 is 15 residues.

This chain uses TRBV9 with TRBJ1-6; possible D gene TRBD1, 6 bases. The CDR3 totals 17 residues. Trimming took 3 bases from V and 8 from J, leaving 21 bases between them. The V gene's germline CDR1 is SGDLS and CDR2 YYNGEE. In DNA form, the CDR3 reads TGTGCCAGCAGCGCTAATCTCATGGGGGCGCGTGATTCACCCCTCCACTTT. It is translated as CASSANLMGARDSPLHF.

This chain links TRBV10-3 with TRBJ2-7; TRBD1 might be the D (6 bases). Germline values: CDR1 ENHRY, CDR2 SYGVKD. CDR3 length equals 12 residues. V lost 6 bases to trimming and J lost 2 bases, with 8 bases between them. The CDR3 sequence: CAISWTAYEQYF. DNA for the CDR3: TGTGCCATCAGCTGGACAGCCTACGAGCAGTACTTC.

This chain uses TRBV4-3 with TRBJ1-1, with unresolved D. V was shortened by 0 bases and J by 1 base, with 6 bases between the two germline ends. Germline CDR1 is LGHNA and CDR2 is YSLEER. The CDR3 sequence is 14 residues long. CDR3 nucleotide sequence: TGCGCCAGCAGCCAAGAGCCCGGGAACACTGAAGCTTTCTTT. It yields the protein CASSQEPGNTEAFF.

The chain employs TRBV18 and TRBJ2-5; TRBD2 aligns across 7 bases. The CDR3 spans 14 residues. Trimming took 3 bases from V and 2 from J; bases not matched to a gene: 3. CDR1 and CDR2 from the germline V gene are KGHSH and LQKENI. For the CDR3, the DNA is TGTGCCAGCTCACCCGGACTAGATCAAGAGACCCAGTACTTC. It yields the protein CASSPGLDQETQYF.

The V call is TRBV5-4, the J call TRBJ2-2, with 8 bases lining up with TRBD2. Germline loops: CDR1 SGHNT, CDR2 YYREEE (reference sequence). CDR3 length: 16 amino acids. V lost 3 bases to trimming and J lost 4 bases; unmatched junction nucleotides: 8. This CDR3 reads CASSSITGGTTGELFF. The CDR3 DNA is TGTGCCAGCAGCTCCATCACGGGAGGGACCACCGGGGAGCTGTTTTTT.

The chain uses TRBV7-2 and TRBJ1-3; 7 bases agree with TRBD1. The V and J ends lost 4 bases and 4 bases, in that order; junction bases with no gene match: 10. CDR3 length: 16 amino acids. CDR1 is SGHTA, CDR2 FQGNSA, per germline. CDR3 sequence reads: CASSSTGRGYGNTIYF. The DNA of the CDR3 is TGTGCCAGCAGCTCGACAGGGCGAGGGTACGGAAACACCATATATTTT. The whole variable domain, filled in from reference TRBV7-2 and TRBJ1-3, reads GAGVSQSPSNKVTEKGKDVELRCDPISGHTALYWYRQSLGQGLEFLIYFQGNSAPDKSGLPSDRFSAERTGGSVSTLTIQRTQQEDSAVYLCASSSTGRGYGNTIYFGEGSWLTVV.

This chain connects TRBV7-8 to TRBJ2-7; 8 bases align to TRBD2. Germline V gene lookup returns CDR1 SGHVS and CDR2 FQNEAQ. Trimming removed 7 bases from V and 0 bases from J; junction bases left unmatched: 14. The length of the CDR3 is 17 residues. The CDR3 DNA reads as TGTGCCAGCAACTGGGTAGCGGGGAAATCCCCCTCCTACGAGCAGTACTTC. This codes for CASNWVAGKSPSYEQYF.

The sample holds a few counts of this clone. The J gene is TRBJ1-6, the V gene TRBV27; 9 bases match TRBD1. The V and J ends lost 4 bases and 2 bases, in that order; junction bases with no gene match: 6. CDR3 length: 17 residues. The germline CDR1 and CDR2 sequences are MNHEY and SMNVEV (reference sequence). The CDR3 is CASSSGTGIAYNSPLHF. CDR3 sequence (DNA): TGTGCCAGCAGTTCTGGGACAGGGATCGCCTATAATTCACCCCTCCACTTT.

The chain couples TRBV27 to TRBJ2-1; a weak D match, TRBD2 (6 bases). The CDR3 length is 13 residues. V was clipped by 7 bases and J by 4 bases, with 11 bases between them. Germline CDR1 and CDR2: MNHEY and SMNVEV (reference sequence). CDR3 amino acids: CASISSAYNEQFF. The CDR3 DNA reads as TGTGCCAGCATTTCTAGCGCGTACAATGAGCAGTTCTTC.

The chain links TRBV4-3 to TRBJ2-5; 9 nucleotides match TRBD2. The CDR3 totals 20 residues. Germline CDR1 and CDR2: LGHNA and YSLEER. V lost 0 bases to trimming and J lost 5 bases; unmatched junction nucleotides: 19. DNA for the CDR3: TGCGCCAGCAGCCAAGATGGACGCATGGGAACTAGCGGGCCTAGGGAGACCCAGTACTTC. As protein: CASSQDGRMGTSGPRETQYF.

The chain recombines TRBV4-3 with TRBJ1-2; possible D gene TRBD1, 6 bases. From germline, CDR1 is LGHNA and CDR2 YSLEER. Trimming took off 0 bases at V and 2 bases at J, with 13 bases between the two ends. The CDR3 length is 16 residues. CDR3: CASSQDKGGSNYGYTF. The CDR3 bases are TGCGCCAGCAGCCAAGATAAGGGGGGGTCCAACTATGGCTACACCTTC.

This rearrangement joins TRBV7-2 to TRBJ2-2, with D unresolved. V was trimmed by 1 base and J by 7 bases, leaving 4 bases between them. The germline V gene has CDR1 SGHTA and CDR2 FQGNSA. The CDR3 covers 12 residues. The CDR3 sequence: CASSLVIGELFF. The CDR3 region has the DNA TGTGCCAGCAGCTTAGTAATCGGGGAGCTGTTTTTT.

This chain links TRBV12-3 or TRBV12-4 with TRBJ1-2; 7 bases fit TRBD1. The CDR3 is 13 residues long. V shed 3 bases, J shed 7 bases, and the junction held 5 bases outside the gene matches. The DNA for the CDR3 is TGTGCCAGCAGTTTGGATTCAGGGGGTGGCTACACCTTC. It codes for CASSLDSGGGYTF.